The clone carrying this T cell receptor (beta chain) was counted at least ten times. Its antigen is still unknown. CDR1 is SQVTM and CDR2 is ANQGSEA in the germline V gene. CDR3 length: 11 residues. Trimming stripped 4 bases from V and 6 bases from J, with 9 bases between. TCRdb passed the 5' RACE reads through MiXCR, listing each CDR3 protein once. This sample carries under 85,000 distinct CDR3 sequences, over 4% of them seen once, and the ten largest clones take around 2%. This entry belongs to a study of CD8 T cells in ankylosing spondylitis. Broader study findings: Certain motif variants had earlier appeared in reactive arthritis synovial fluid and blood. One TCR beta motif, made up of seven to nine highly homologous variants, appeared characteristic of ankylosing spondylitis blood. As reported, disease-linked clones showed significant enrichment in matched ankylosing spondylitis synovial fluid.

The source material was blood, either unsorted or a sorted T cell fraction (not recorded which). The clonotype originates from a male donor with ankylosing spondylitis or in good health (not recorded which). This chain uses TRBV29-1 with TRBJ1-2; D is ambiguous. The CDR3 is CSVAEGHGYTF. CDR3 nucleotides: TGCAGCGTTGCCGAGGGCCATGGCTACACCTTC.